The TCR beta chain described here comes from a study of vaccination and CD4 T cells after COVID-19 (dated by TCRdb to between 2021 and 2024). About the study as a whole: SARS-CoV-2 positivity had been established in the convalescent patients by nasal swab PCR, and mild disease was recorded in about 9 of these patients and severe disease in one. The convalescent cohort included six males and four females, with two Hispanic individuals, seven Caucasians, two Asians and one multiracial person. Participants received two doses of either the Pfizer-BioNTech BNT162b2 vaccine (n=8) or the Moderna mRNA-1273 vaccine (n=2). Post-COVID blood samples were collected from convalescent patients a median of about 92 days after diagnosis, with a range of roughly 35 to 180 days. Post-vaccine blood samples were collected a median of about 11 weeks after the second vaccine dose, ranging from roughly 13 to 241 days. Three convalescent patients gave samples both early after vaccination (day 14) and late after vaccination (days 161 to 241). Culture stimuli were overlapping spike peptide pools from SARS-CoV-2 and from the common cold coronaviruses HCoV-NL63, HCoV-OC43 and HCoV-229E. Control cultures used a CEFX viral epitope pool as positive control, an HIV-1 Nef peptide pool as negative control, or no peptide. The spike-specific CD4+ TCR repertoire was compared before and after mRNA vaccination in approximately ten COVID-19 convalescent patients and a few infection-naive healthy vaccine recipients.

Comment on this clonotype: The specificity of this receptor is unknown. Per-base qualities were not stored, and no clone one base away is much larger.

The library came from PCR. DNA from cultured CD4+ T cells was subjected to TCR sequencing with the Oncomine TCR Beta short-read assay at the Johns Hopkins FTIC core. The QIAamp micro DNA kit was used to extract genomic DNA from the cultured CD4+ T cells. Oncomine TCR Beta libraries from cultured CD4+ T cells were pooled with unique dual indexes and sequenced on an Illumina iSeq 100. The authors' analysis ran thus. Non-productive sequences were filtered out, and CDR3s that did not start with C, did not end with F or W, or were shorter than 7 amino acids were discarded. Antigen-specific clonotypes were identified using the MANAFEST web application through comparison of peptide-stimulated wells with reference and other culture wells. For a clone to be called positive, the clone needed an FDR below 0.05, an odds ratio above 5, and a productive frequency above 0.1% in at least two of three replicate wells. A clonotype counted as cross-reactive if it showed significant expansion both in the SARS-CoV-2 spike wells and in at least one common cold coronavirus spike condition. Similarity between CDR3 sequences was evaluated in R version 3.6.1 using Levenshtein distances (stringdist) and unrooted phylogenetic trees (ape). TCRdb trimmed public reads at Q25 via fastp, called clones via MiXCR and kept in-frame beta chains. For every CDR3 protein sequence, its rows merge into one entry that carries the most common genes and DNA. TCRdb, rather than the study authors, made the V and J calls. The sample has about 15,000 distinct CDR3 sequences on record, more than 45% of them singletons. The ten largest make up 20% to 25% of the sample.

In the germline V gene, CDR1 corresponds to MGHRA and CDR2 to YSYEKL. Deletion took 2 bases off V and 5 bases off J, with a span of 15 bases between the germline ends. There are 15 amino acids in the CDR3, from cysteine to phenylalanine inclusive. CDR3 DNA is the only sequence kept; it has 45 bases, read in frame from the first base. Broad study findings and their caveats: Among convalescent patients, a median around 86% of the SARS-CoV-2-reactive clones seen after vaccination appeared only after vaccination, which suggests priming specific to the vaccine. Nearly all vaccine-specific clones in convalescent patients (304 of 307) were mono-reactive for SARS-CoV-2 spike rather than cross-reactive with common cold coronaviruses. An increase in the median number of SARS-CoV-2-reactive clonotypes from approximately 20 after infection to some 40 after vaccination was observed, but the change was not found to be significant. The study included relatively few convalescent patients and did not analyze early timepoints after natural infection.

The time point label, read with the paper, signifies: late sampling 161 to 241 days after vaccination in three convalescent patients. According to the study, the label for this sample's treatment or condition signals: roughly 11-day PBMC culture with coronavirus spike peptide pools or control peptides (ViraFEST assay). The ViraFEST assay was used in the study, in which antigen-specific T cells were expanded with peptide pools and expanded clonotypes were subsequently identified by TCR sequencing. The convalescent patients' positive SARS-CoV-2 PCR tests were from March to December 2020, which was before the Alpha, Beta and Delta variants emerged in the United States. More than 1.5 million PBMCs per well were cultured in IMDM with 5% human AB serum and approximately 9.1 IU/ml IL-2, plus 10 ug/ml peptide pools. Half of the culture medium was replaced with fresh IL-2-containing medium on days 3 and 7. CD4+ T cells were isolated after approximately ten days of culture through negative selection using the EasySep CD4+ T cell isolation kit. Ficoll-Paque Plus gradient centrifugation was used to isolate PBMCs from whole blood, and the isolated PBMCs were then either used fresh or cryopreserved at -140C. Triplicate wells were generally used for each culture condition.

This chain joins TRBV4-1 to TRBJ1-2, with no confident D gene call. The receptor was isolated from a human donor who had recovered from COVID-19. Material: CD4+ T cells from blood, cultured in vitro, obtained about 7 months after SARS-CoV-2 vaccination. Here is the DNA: TGCGCCAGCAGCCAAACGGCAGCTAATAGTTATGGCTACACCTTC. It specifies CASSQTAANSYGYTF.